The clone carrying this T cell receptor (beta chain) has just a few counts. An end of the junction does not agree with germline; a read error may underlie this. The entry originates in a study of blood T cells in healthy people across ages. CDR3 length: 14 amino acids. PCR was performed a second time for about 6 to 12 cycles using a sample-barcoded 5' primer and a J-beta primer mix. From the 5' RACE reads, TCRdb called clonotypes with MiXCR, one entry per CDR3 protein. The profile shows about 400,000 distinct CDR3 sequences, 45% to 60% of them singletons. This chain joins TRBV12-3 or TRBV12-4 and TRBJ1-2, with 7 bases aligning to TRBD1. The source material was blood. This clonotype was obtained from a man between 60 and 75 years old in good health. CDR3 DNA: TGTGCCAGCAGTACCGACAGGGTTAACGATGGCTACACCTTC. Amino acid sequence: CASSTDRVNDGYTF.